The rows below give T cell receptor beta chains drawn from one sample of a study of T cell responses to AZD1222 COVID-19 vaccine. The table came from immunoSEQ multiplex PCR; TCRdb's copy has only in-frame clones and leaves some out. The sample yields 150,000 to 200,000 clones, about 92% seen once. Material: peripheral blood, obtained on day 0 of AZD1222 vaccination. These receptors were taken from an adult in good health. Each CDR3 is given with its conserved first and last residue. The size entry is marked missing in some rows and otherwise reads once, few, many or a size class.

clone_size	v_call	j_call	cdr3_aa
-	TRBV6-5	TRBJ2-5	CASSTQGGETQYF
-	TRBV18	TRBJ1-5	CASSPPSRVGQPQHF
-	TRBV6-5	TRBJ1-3	CASKLEGGGNTIYF
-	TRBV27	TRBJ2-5	CASSPSGRTETQYF
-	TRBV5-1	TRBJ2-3	CASSQIPTGASTDTQYF
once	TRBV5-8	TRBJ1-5	CASSLDRGGNQPQHF
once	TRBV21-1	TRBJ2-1	CASSQTRTSAYNEQFF
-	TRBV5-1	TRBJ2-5	CASSWTGLQETQYF
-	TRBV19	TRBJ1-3	CASTPGQMSSGNTIYF
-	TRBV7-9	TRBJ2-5	CASSLDLGTTQETQYF
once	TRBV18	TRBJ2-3	CASSPLAGGFTDTQYF
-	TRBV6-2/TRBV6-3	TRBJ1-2	CASSTGQGLWDTF
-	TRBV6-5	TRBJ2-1	CASSSLAGVNEQFF
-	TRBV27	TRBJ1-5	CASSLSGSNQPQHF
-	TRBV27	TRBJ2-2	CASSARGLGTGELFF
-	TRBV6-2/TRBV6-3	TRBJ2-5	CASSPGRTGGQETQYF
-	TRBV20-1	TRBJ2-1	CSASHRGGPRYNEQFF
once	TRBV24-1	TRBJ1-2	CATSDSDRRPYGYTF
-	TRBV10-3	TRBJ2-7	CAISAIAGAVYEQYF
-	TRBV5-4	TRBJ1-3	CASSLAGGDTIYF
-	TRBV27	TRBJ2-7	CASSLGGAPEQYF
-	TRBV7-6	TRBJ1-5	CASSFGTGKDQPQHF
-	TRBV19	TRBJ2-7	CASSPGLTYEQYF
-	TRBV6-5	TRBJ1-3	CASSYAGGSSGNTIYF
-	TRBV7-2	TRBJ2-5	CASSLMETQYF
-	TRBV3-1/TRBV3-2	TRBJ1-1	CASSQGGRIKGDTEAFF
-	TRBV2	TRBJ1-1	CASNEDRAMNTEAFF
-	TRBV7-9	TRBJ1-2	CASSLQERTVIDYGYTF
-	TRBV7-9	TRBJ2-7	CASSPSGLAGPSEQYF
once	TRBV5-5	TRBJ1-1	CASSYRGMNTEAFF
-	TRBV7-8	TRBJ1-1	CASSAGTGGTEAFF
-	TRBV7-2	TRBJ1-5	CASSLSGGRSNQPQHF
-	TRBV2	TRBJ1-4	CASVRQGLREKLFF
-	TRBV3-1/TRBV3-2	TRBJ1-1	CASSQSGTANTEAFF
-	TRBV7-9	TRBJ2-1	CASSLAGAGRVF
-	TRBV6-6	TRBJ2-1	CASSSRERVGNEQFF
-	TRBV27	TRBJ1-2	CASRITGGYGYTF
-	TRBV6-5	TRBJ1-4	CATRRAGTGTEKLFF
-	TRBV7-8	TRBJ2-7	CASSRRLAETYEQYF
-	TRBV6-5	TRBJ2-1	CASRLAGGFNEQFF
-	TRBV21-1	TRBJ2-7	CASSEGTGGSYEQYF
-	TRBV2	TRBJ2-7	CASSVAGGRLDLMFEQYF
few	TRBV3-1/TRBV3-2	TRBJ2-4	CASSQVTGSLKAKNIQYF
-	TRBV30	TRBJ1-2	CAWSEGTGADLGGYTF
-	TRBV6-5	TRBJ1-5	CASSYGTGGNQPQHF
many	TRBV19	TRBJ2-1	CASTPDRSSYNEQFF
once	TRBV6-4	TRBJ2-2	CASSEDGFTGELFF
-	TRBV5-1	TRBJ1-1	CASSSDERAFF
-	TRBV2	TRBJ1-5	CASSVTQPQHF
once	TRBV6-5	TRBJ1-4	CASSRLDRGVSKLFF
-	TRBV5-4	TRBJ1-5	CASSSGGWNQPQHF
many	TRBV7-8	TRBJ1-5	CASSFQSNQPQHF
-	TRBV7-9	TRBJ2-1	CASSPGLDFDEQFF
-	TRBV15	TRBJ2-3	CATSRDGTRIHTQYF
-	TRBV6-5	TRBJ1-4	CASRGTGVNEKLFF
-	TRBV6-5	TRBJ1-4	CASRPGQNNEKLFF
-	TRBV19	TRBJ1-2	CASSTTPGINGYTF
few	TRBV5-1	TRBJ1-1	CASSVGQGNTEAFF
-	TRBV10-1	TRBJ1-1	CASSETGVYTEAFF
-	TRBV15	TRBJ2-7	CATSSRWERLPYEQYF